The T cell receptor (beta chain) under discussion was sequenced for a study of human T cells and chemical hapten exposure. As for the study in general: Small discrepancies in pooled library volume mainly accounted for the varying TCR yields per sample. The study, taken as a whole, reports: Those TCRs sitting above 1 in 1000 frequency stayed the same with DPC sensitization.

Details on this clonotype: Its cognate antigen is unknown.

Indicated time point: healthy volunteer bleed at 6 weeks. The authors' total RNA extraction used unfractionated whole blood. For the library, individual cDNA molecules each received unique molecular identifiers. In the original analysis: A typical sample had roughly 87,000 TCRs, with about 23,224 to 750,000 overall. MiXCR, applied by TCRdb to the RACE reads, yields one record per CDR3 protein. TCRdb's processing, not the authors' own work, is the source of the V and J calls. The sample has approximately 84,000 distinct CDR3 sequences, under 10% seen once; the top ten hold under 2%. CDR3 length equals 15 residues. J was trimmed by 4 bases and V by 4 bases; bases with no gene match: 3. Germline-derived CDR1 and CDR2 are SGHRS and YFSETQ.

The sequence was obtained from a male donor in good health. Some clones in this sample may be carry-over from other donors' samples. The chain combines TRBV5-1 with TRBJ2-2; 11 nucleotides line up with TRBD1. Sequenced: whole blood. The CDR3 DNA follows: TGCGCCAGCAGCCGCGGACAGGGGGCCACCGGGGAGCTGTTTTTT. It encodes CASSRGQGATGELFF.